What follows are 15 T cell receptor beta chains derived from one specimen sequenced in a study of shared clonotypes between healthy human individuals. Using immunoSEQ multiplex PCR, the repertoire was profiled, and TCRdb retains in-frame clones only, with some absent. The top ten clones hold about 1.5% of a sample with millions of clones, more than 85% of them seen once. Terminally differentiated effector memory CD45RA+ cells were excluded by CCR7 positive selection of CD45RO-negative cells. Sequencing was carried out using naive CD8+ T cells from PBMCs. The receptors come from a man aged 18-30 years in good health. Some clones in this sample may be carry-over from other donors' samples.

The genes are TRBV7-8 and TRBJ2-1; 7 bases agree with TRBD2. This CDR3 is built from 16 residues. Unmatched junction bases numbered 14, after V lost 5 bases and J lost 7 bases. Germline CDR1 SGHVS, CDR2 FQNEAQ. The chain's CDR3 is CASSLDTGGPWNEQFF. The CDR3 region has the DNA TGTGCCAGCAGCCTGGACACGGGGGGACCTTGGAATGAGCAGTTCTTC. Looking up the rest from reference TRBV7-8 and TRBJ2-1 gives the full variable domain: GAGVSQSPRYKVAKRGQDVALRCDPISGHVSLFWYQQALGQGPEFLTYFQNEAQLDKSGLPSDRFFAERPEGSVSTLKIQRTQQEDSAVYLCASSLDTGGPWNEQFFGPGTRLTVL.

The chain has TRBV13 and TRBJ2-1; 11 bases map to TRBD2. The germline V gene has CDR1 PRHDT and CDR2 FYEKMQ (reference sequence). There are 16 residues in the CDR3. V was pared by 1 base and J by 4 bases, with 3 bases of the junction left unmatched. CDR3 DNA sequence: TGTGCCAGCAGCTTAGCTAGCGGGAGGAAGTACAATGAGCAGTTCTTC. Protein product: CASSLASGRKYNEQFF.

The J gene is TRBJ2-3, the V gene TRBV7-6, with 7 bases aligning to TRBD2. After removal of 1 base from V and 9 bases from J, the junction contained 4 bases not matched to a gene. The CDR3 contains 13 residues. Germline V lookup: CDR1 SGHVS, CDR2 FNYEAQ. In DNA, the CDR3 is TGTGCCAGCAGCTTAGAGCCTAGCGGCACGCAGTATTTT. Residues: CASSLEPSGTQYF.

V usage is TRBV9 and J usage is TRBJ1-4, with a possible D match to TRBD1 (6 bases). The length of the CDR3 is 15 residues. The germline gives CDR1 SGDLS, CDR2 YYNGEE. Trimming pared 0 bases from V and 6 bases from J, leaving 12 bases between. CDR3 sequence (DNA): TGTGCCAGCAGCGTAGGTTGGGGGGCGGATGAAAAACTGTTTTTT. It encodes CASSVGWGADEKLFF. Together with reference TRBV9 and TRBJ1-4, the CDR3 gives the full variable domain: DSGVTQTPKHLITATGQRVTLRCSPRSGDLSVYWYQQSLDQGLQFLIQYYNGEERAKGNILERFSAQQFPDLHSELNLSSLELGDSALYFCASSVGWGADEKLFFGSGTQLSVL.

The V gene is TRBV11-2, the J gene TRBJ2-1, with D possibly matching TRBD2 (5 bases). V was trimmed by 0 bases and J by 5 bases, leaving 11 bases between them. The CDR3 covers 15 residues. Per the germline V gene, CDR1 is SGHAT and CDR2 is FQNNGV. Here the CDR3 DNA reads TGTGCCAGCAGCTTAGACGTGACTATCGACAATGAGCAGTTCTTC. Translating gives CASSLDVTIDNEQFF.

The chain recombines TRBV27 with TRBJ2-5; 13 positions match TRBD2. Per germline, CDR1 MNHEY and CDR2 SMNVEV (reference sequence). V was clipped by 3 bases and J by 0 bases; unmatched bases: 13. The CDR3 loop spans 20 amino acids. CDR3 in amino acids: CASSFPKGLAGVGDQETQYF. As DNA, the CDR3 is TGTGCCAGCAGTTTCCCTAAAGGACTAGCGGGAGTTGGGGACCAAGAGACCCAGTACTTC.

V and J are TRBV18 and TRBJ2-5, with 8 bases fitting TRBD1. Germline lookup yields CDR1 KGHSH and CDR2 LQKENI. This CDR3 spans 16 amino acids. V shed 3 bases and J 4 bases; nucleotides not matched to a gene: 10. CDR3 sequence reads: CASSPPGRGHRETQYF. CDR3 bases: TGTGCCAGCTCACCCCCTGGCAGGGGGCATCGAGAGACCCAGTACTTC.

In its sample, this clone was seen once. The chain links TRBV11-3 to TRBJ2-3, with unresolved D. V was cut by 2 bases and J by 2 bases, with 8 bases left in between. This CDR3 is 14 amino acids long. The germline V gene has CDR1 SGHNT and CDR2 YENEEA. The CDR3 bases are TGTGCCAGCAGCTTACAGGAAGCCACAGATACGCAGTATTTT. Translation: CASSLQEATDTQYF.

The CDR3 nucleotides are TGTGCCTGGAGTCCCCCCCTCGTGAACACTGAAGCTTTCTTT. It translates to CAWSPPLVNTEAFF. The chain carries TRBV30 and TRBJ1-1; unclear D gene. Germline CDR1 reads GTSNPN; CDR2 reads SVGIG (reference sequence). The CDR3 runs to 14 residues. V gave up 2 bases and J gave up 0 bases, with 10 bases separating them.

This sequence joins TRBV28 and TRBJ2-5; 8 nucleotides match TRBD2. The CDR3 is 16 residues long. V lost 5 bases, J lost 5 bases, and 13 bases stayed unmatched. Looked up from germline, CDR1 is MDHEN and CDR2 is SYDVKM. CDR3 in amino acids: CASSTSRAGVWETQYF. Written as DNA, the CDR3 is TGTGCCAGCAGTACCAGTCGAGCGGGAGTTTGGGAGACCCAGTACTTC. The whole variable domain, filled in from reference TRBV28 and TRBJ2-5, reads DVKVTQSSRYLVKRTGEKVFLECVQDMDHENMFWYRQDPGLGLRLIYFSYDVKMKEKGDIPEGYSVSREKKERFSLILESASTNQTSMYLCASSTSRAGVWETQYFGPGTRLLVL.

The J gene is TRBJ2-6, the V gene TRBV7-8; a possible D gene is TRBD2 (5 bases). V was cut by 5 bases and J by 2 bases, with 7 bases left in between. CDR3 size: 14 residues. Per the germline V gene, CDR1 is SGHVS and CDR2 is FQNEAQ. DNA for the CDR3: TGTGCCAGCAGCAGGGAGCCTGGGGCCAACGTCCTGACTTTC. It specifies CASSREPGANVLTF.

This clone was counted a single time. CDR3 bases: TGTGCCAGGACGCTAATAGGATCCTTATTCTACGAGCAGTACTTC. It yields the protein CARTLIGSLFYEQYF. V usage is TRBV6-4 and J usage is TRBJ2-7; D gene ambiguous. The V gene's germline CDR1 is MRHNA and CDR2 SNTAGT. Trimming pared 9 bases from V and 3 bases from J, leaving 21 bases between. The CDR3 loop spans 15 amino acids.

The J gene is TRBJ2-7, the V gene TRBV4-3; D ambiguous. Trimming took 0 bases from V and 3 from J, leaving 12 bases between them. Germline CDR1 LGHNA, CDR2 YSLEER. This CDR3 region has 15 residues. The CDR3, as DNA: TGCGCCAGCAGCCAAGAGTGGCTCCTCATCTACGAGCAGTACTTC. Amino acid sequence: CASSQEWLLIYEQYF.

V gene TRBV11-2 combines with J gene TRBJ2-7; D gene unclear. The CDR3 extends over 12 amino acids. The V end lost 5 bases, the J end lost 4 bases, and 9 bases lay between the germline ends. The germline V gene has CDR1 SGHAT and CDR2 FQNNGV. CDR3 amino acids: CASSLNRYEQYF. The DNA of the CDR3 is TGTGCCAGCAGCCTAAACAGATACGAGCAGTACTTC.

The chain employs TRBV7-8 and TRBJ2-5; D uncertain. Germline V gives CDR1 SGHVS, CDR2 FQNEAQ. V gave up 2 bases and J gave up 9 bases, with 10 bases separating them. The CDR3 has 12 residues. In DNA form, the CDR3 reads TGTGCCAGCAGCTTATCGGGCCCACCCCAGTACTTC. It specifies CASSLSGPPQYF.